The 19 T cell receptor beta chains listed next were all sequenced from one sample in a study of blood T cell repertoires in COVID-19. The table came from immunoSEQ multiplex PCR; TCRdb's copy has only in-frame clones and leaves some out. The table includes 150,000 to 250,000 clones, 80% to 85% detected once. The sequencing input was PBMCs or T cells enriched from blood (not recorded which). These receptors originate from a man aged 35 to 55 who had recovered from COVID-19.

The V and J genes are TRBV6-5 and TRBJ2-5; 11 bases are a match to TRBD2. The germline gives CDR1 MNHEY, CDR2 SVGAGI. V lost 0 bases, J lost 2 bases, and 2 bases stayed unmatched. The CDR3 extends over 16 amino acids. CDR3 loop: CASSYSLAGGQETQYF. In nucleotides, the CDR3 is TGTGCCAGCAGTTACTCCCTAGCGGGAGGTCAAGAGACCCAGTACTTC.

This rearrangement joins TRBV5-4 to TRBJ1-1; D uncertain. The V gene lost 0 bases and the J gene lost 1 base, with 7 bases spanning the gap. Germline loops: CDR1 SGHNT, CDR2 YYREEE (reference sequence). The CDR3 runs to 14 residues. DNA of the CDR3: TGTGCCAGCAGCTTGGATCTACGGAACACTGAAGCTTTCTTT. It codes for CASSLDLRNTEAFF. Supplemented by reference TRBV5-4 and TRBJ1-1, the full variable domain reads ETGVTQSPTHLIKTRGQQVTLRCSSQSGHNTVSWYQQALGQGPQFIFQYYREEENGRGNFPPRFSGLQFPNYSSELNVNALELDDSALYLCASSLDLRNTEAFFGQGTRLTVV.

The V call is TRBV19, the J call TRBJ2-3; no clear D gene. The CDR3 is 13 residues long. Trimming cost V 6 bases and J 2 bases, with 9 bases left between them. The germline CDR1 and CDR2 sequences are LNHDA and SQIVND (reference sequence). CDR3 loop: CASREQPTDTQYF. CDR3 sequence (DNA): TGTGCCAGTAGGGAGCAACCCACAGATACGCAGTATTTT.

The CDR3 nucleotides are TGTGCCAGCAACTCTGGACAGGGTTCCTATGGCTACACCTTC. Its translation is CASNSGQGSYGYTF. V is TRBV28 and J is TRBJ1-2, with 8 nucleotides matching TRBD1. Germline CDR1 MDHEN, CDR2 SYDVKM. V trimming: 7 bases; J trimming: 4 bases; junction bases outside the gene matches: 8. The CDR3 is made up of 14 amino acids.

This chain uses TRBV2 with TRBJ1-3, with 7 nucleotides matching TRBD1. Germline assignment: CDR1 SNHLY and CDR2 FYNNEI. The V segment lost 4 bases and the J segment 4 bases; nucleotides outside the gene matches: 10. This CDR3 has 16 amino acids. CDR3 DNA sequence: TGTGCCAGCAGTGTAACCGAAGGGGGCGCGGGAAACACCATATATTTT. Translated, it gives CASSVTEGGAGNTIYF.

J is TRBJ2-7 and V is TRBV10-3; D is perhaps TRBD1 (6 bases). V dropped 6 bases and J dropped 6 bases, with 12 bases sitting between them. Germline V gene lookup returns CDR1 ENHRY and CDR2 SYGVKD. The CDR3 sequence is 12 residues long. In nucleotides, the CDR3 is TGTGCCATCAGCGCCTTCAGGGGCGAGCAGTACTTC. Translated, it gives CAISAFRGEQYF.

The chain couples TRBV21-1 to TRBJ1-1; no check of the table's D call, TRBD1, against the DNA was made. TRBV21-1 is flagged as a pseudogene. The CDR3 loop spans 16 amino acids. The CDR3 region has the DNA TGTGCCAGCAGCCCAGGGGGTTTGGGGTTTGGCACTGAAGCTTTCTTT. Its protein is CASSPGGLGFGTEAFF.

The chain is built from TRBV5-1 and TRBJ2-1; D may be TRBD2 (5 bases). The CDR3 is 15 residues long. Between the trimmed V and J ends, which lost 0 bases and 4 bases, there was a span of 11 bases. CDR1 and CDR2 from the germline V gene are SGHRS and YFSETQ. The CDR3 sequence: CASSLGGGPYNEQFF. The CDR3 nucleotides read TGCGCCAGCAGCTTGGGTGGCGGGCCTTACAATGAGCAGTTCTTC.

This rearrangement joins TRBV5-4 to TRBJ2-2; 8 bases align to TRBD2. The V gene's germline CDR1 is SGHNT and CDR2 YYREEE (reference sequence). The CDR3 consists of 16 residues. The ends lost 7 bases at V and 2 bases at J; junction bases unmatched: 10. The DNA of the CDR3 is TGTGCCAGCTTCCCGGCGGGGGGAGTTAACACCGGGGAGCTGTTTTTT. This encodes CASFPAGGVNTGELFF.

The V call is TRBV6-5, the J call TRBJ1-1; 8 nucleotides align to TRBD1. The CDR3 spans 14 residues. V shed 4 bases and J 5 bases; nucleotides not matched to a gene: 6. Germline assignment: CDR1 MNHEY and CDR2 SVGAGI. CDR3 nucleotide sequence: TGTGCCAGCAGTTCAGACAGGGGACGGACTGAAGCTTTCTTT. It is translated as CASSSDRGRTEAFF.

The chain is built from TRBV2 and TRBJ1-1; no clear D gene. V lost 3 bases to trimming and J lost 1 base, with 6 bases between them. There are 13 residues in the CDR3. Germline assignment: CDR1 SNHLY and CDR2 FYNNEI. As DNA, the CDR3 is TGTGCCAGCAGTGAGGGCGAGAACACTGAAGCTTTCTTT. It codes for CASSEGENTEAFF.

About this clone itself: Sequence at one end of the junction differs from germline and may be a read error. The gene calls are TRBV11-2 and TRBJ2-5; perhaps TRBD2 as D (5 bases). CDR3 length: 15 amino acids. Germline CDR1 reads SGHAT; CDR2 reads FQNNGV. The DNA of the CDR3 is TGTGCCAGCAGCTTATCGTTCGGGGAACAAGGGACCCAGTACTTC. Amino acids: CASSLSFGEQGTQYF.

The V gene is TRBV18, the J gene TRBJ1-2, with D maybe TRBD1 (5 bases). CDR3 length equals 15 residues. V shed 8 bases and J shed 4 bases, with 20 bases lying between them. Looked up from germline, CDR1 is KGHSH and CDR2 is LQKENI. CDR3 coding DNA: TGTGCCAGCCTACGGGGGACGGACTACGCCTATGGCTACACCTTC. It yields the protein CASLRGTDYAYGYTF.

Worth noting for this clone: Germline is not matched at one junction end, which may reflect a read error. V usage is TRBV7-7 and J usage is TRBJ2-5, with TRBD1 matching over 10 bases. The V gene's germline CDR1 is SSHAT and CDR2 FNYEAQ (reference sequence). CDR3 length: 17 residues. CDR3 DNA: TGTGCTAGCAGCTTAGACCGGGACAGGGGTGGGCGAGAGACCCAGTACTTC. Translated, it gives CASSLDRDRGGRETQYF.

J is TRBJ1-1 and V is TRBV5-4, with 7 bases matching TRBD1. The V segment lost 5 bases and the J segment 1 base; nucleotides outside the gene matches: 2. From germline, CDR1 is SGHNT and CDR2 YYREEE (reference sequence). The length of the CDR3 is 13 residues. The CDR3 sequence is CASSWDRNTEAFF. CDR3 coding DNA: TGTGCCAGCAGTTGGGACAGGAACACTGAAGCTTTCTTT.

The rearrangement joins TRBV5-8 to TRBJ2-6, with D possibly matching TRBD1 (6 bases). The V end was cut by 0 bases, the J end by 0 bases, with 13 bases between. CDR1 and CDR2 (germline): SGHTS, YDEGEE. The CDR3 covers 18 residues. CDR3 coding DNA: TGTGCCAGCAGCTTGGAGTCCGGACAGCTCTCTGGGGCCAACGTCCTGACTTTC. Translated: CASSLESGQLSGANVLTF.

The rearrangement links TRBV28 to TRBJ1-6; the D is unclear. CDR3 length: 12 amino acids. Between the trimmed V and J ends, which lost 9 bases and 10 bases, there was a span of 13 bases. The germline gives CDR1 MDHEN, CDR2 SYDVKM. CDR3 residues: CASGPPSSPLHF. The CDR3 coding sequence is TGTGCCAGTGGGCCTCCATCCTCACCCCTCCACTTT.

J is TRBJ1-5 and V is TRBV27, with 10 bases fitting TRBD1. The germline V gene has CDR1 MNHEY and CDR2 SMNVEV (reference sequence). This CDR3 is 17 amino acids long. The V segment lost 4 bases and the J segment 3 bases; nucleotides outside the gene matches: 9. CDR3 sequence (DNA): TGTGCCAGCAGTTCTATATCCGGGACAGGGGTCAATCAGCCCCAGCATTTT. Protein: CASSSISGTGVNQPQHF.

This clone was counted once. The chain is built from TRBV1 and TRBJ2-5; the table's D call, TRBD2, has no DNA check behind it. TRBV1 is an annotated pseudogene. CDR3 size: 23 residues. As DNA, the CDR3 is TGCACCAGCAGCCAAGACCGCCCGGCGCCGGGAGAGTTAGAGCGGGGGGGCCAAGAGACCCAGTACTTC. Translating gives CTSSQDRPAPGELERGGQETQYF.